The rows below give T cell receptor beta chains drawn from one sample of a study of cytomegalovirus exposure and HLA in healthy donors. Repertoires were generated with immunoSEQ multiplex PCR, while TCRdb's copy carries only in-frame clones and drops some. The sample has 140,000 or so clones, about nine tenths seen once. The sequencing sample was made of PBMCs. These TCRs come from a man in his late teens or twenties in good health and CMV-seropositive. Both conserved end residues are part of each CDR3. D genes are given only for firm matches. A row's size may be missing; if present it is once, few, many or a size class.

v_gene	abundance	j_gene	d_gene	CDR3aa	CDR3nt
TRBV10-1	NA	TRBJ2-3	NA	CASSDSGAFTDTQYF	TGCGCCAGCAGTGACTCAGGGGCCTTCACAGATACGCAGTATTTT
TRBV7-9	once	TRBJ2-7	NA	CASSLGRSSYEQYF	TGTGCCAGCAGCTTAGGCAGGTCCTCCTACGAGCAGTACTTC
TRBV10-1	NA	TRBJ2-7	NA	CASGRGYEQYF	TGCGCCAGCGGCCGGGGGTACGAGCAGTACTTC
TRBV27	NA	TRBJ1-1	TRBD1	CASSSTTGVYEGATEAFF	TGTGCCAGCAGTTCGACTACAGGGGTTTATGAAGGAGCCACTGAAGCTTTCTTT
TRBV7-9	few	TRBJ1-2	TRBD1	CASSFSGTGSYGYTF	TGTGCCAGCAGCTTCTCCGGGACAGGATCATATGGCTACACCTTC
TRBV14	NA	TRBJ2-4	TRBD1	CASSQAVRQGASKNIQYF	TGTGCCAGCAGCCAAGCAGTCCGGCAGGGGGCATCCAAAAACATTCAGTACTTC
TRBV10-3	NA	TRBJ2-3	NA	CAISELAASSTDTQYF	TGTGCCATCAGTGAGTTGGCCGCCTCTAGCACAGATACGCAGTATTTT
TRBV15	many	TRBJ1-4	TRBD1	CATSRDRTGGHEKLFF	TGTGCCACCAGCAGAGATCGAACAGGGGGCCATGAAAAACTGTTTTTT
TRBV28	NA	TRBJ2-2	TRBD2	CASSHIAGKDTGELFF	TGTGCCAGCAGCCACATAGCGGGAAAGGACACCGGGGAGCTGTTTTTT
TRBV18	NA	TRBJ2-4	NA	CASSPTGPGQYF	TGTGCCAGCTCACCGACAGGACCTGGACAGTACTTC
TRBV6-5	NA	TRBJ1-3	NA	CASSDSDQGNTIYF	TGTGCCAGCAGTGACAGCGACCAGGGAAACACCATATATTTT
TRBV6-1	NA	TRBJ2-7	TRBD1	CASSEYGRGQGMEQYF	TGTGCCAGCAGTGAATACGGTAGGGGACAGGGTATGGAGCAGTACTTC
TRBV6-5	NA	TRBJ2-7	TRBD1	CASSLGTGTPSEQYF	TGTGCCAGCAGTCTCGGGACAGGGACGCCCAGCGAGCAGTACTTC
TRBV27	NA	TRBJ1-5	NA	CASSLGQNNQPQHF	TGTGCCAGCAGTTTAGGACAGAACAATCAGCCCCAGCATTTT
TRBV6-1	NA	TRBJ2-1	NA	CASSEGQSNEQFF	TGTGCCAGCAGTGAGGGGCAATCAAATGAGCAGTTCTTC